This TCR beta chain is from a study of T cells expressing NK-cell markers. CDR1 is SQVTM, CDR2 ANQGSEA, per germline. This CDR3 comprises 14 residues. TCRdb re-called the 5' RACE reads, yielding one record per CDR3 amino acid sequence without DNA. Reported are around 380,000 distinct CDR3 sequences; the ten largest clones contain around a tenth. The V gene is TRBV29-1, the J gene TRBJ2-3; the TCRdb call, TRBD1, lacks DNA for checking. The receptor's source is a woman between 45 and 65 years old in good health. Material for sequencing was blood T cells: a sorted CD56 or NKG2C T cell subset, CD4+ or CD8+ T cells, or bulk PBMC T cells (not recorded which). The CDR3 region is CSVFNRGLTDTQYF.